This T cell receptor beta chain was profiled in a study of blood T cells in healthy people across ages. Using a J-beta primer mix together with a sample-barcoded 5' primer, a second PCR was run for roughly 6 to 12 cycles. From the 5' RACE reads, TCRdb called clonotypes with MiXCR, one entry per CDR3 protein. The sample has 450,000 to 600,000 distinct CDR3 sequences, roughly a quarter seen once. Trimming took 5 bases from V and 1 from J, leaving 15 bases between them. CDR1 is MNHEY and CDR2 is SVGEGT in the germline V gene. The CDR3 totals 16 residues. General study results and limits: Per million T cells, TCR beta diversity dropped about linearly as age rose.

This clonotype was seen more than once but under ten times. Antigen unknown. These data also formed part of another study, on T cells of mothers and their children. From that paper: Primer M1S, used in the second PCR, introduced sample barcodes and 2-4 random nucleotides.

Sequenced material: blood. The clonotype was recovered from a boy aged 2 to 9 in good health. The chain combines TRBV6-2 or TRBV6-3 with TRBJ2-4, with D unclear. For the CDR3, the DNA is TGTGCCAGCAGTCCCCCCAAGATGGGGGCCAAAAACATTCAGTACTTC. Translating gives CASSPPKMGAKNIQYF.